The 22 T cell receptor beta chains reported below all come from one sample, sequenced in a study of shared clonotypes between healthy human individuals. Assay: immunoSEQ multiplex PCR; the TCRdb copy retains only in-frame clones and omits some. The sample lists approximately 740,000 clones; over 65% were seen once. The sample was memory CD4+ T cells sorted from blood. Noted subset: CD45RA-negative fraction. The receptors were sampled from a woman in her 30s in good health.

The chain links TRBV6-5 to TRBJ1-2; D not resolved. The CDR3 totals 14 residues. V lost 0 bases and J 2 bases, leaving 7 bases between the germline ends. Germline V gene sequence: CDR1 MNHEY, CDR2 SVGAGI. The CDR3: CASSYSGRNYGYTF. CDR3 DNA: TGTGCCAGCAGTTACTCAGGAAGAAACTATGGCTACACCTTC.

This sequence joins TRBV12-5 and TRBJ2-3; 7 positions agree with TRBD1. The germline CDR1 and CDR2 sequences are LGHNT and FRNRAP. There are 15 residues in the CDR3. The trim removed 1 base at V and 2 bases at J, leaving 3 bases unmatched. CDR3 DNA sequence: TGTGCTAGTGGTTTGGGGGGGACAGACACAGATACGCAGTATTTT. The encoded protein is CASGLGGTDTDTQYF.

This rearrangement joins TRBV7-2 to TRBJ2-3, with TRBD2 matching over 8 bases. The CDR3 contains 16 residues. Germline lookup yields CDR1 SGHTA and CDR2 FQGNSA. V shed 1 base, J shed 0 bases, and the junction held 3 bases outside the gene matches. The CDR3 sequence is CASSLVASGSTDTQYF. In nucleotides, the CDR3 is TGTGCCAGCAGCTTAGTCGCTAGCGGGAGCACAGATACGCAGTATTTT.

This clone has just one count. This sequence joins TRBV4-1 and TRBJ2-1; 8 bases line up with TRBD2. With 1 base clipped from V and 5 bases from J, the junction kept 10 bases outside the gene matches. CDR3 length: 17 amino acids. CDR1 and CDR2 (germline): MGHRA, YSYEKL. CDR3 residues: CASSQALGLEGNNEQFF. Written as DNA, the CDR3 is TGCGCCAGCAGCCAAGCCTTGGGACTAGAGGGTAACAATGAGCAGTTCTTC.

The CDR3 spells CASSQVPGLAGTLNYEQYF. The CDR3, as DNA: TGTGCCAGCAGCCAAGTCCCGGGACTAGCGGGCACACTAAACTACGAGCAGTACTTC. V gene TRBV4-2 combines with J gene TRBJ2-7; 12 nucleotides line up with TRBD2. The CDR3 is 19 residues long. V dropped 1 base and J dropped 3; count of bases not matched to a gene: 13. Germline V gene lookup returns CDR1 LGHNA and CDR2 YNFKEQ.

This clone was detected only once. Since a much larger clone is just one base distant, this may be a read error. This chain uses TRBV5-1 with TRBJ2-3, with TRBD2 identical over 8 bases. V lost 0 bases to trimming and J lost 3 bases; unmatched junction nucleotides: 0. The CDR3 is 14 residues long. In germline, CDR1 is SGHRS, CDR2 YFSETQ. The CDR3 region is CASSLVAGTDTQYF. The DNA for the CDR3 is TGCGCCAGCAGCTTGGTAGCGGGAACAGATACGCAGTATTTT.

The chain combines TRBV11-2 with TRBJ1-1; D call uncertain. Trimming took 6 bases from V and 0 from J, leaving 20 bases between them. This CDR3 spans 17 amino acids. CDR1 is SGHAT, CDR2 FQNNGV, per germline. The CDR3 protein is CASRSAPRPGMNTEAFF. The CDR3 DNA reads TGTGCCAGCAGGTCCGCCCCCAGGCCGGGGATGAACACTGAAGCTTTCTTT. The whole variable domain, remainder taken from reference TRBV11-2 and TRBJ1-1, is EAGVAQSPRYKIIEKRQSVAFWCNPISGHATLYWYQQILGQGPKLLIQFQNNGVVDDSQLPKDRFSAERLKGVDSTLKIQPAKLEDSAVYLCASRSAPRPGMNTEAFFGQGTRLTVV.

The CDR3 DNA is TGCGCCAGCAGTGAGTCGACAGGACTTAATGAAAAACTGTTTTTT. It yields the protein CASSESTGLNEKLFF. The V and J genes are TRBV10-1 and TRBJ1-4; D possibly corresponds to TRBD1 (6 bases). CDR3 length: 15 residues. CDR1 is WNHNN, CDR2 SYGVQD, per germline (reference sequence). V was shortened by 0 bases and J by 4 bases, with 9 bases between the two germline ends.

This rearrangement joins TRBV5-1 to TRBJ1-1, with D possibly TRBD1 on 6 matching bases. CDR1 and CDR2 from the germline V gene are SGHRS and YFSETQ. The CDR3 is 15 residues long. Trimming pared 4 bases from V and 2 bases from J, leaving 15 bases between. CDR3 DNA sequence: TGCGCCAGCAGCCCTTCCAGGGGCCACAACACTGAAGCTTTCTTT. Protein sequence: CASSPSRGHNTEAFF.

This chain links TRBV5-1 with TRBJ2-5, with D maybe TRBD1 (5 bases). The V end lost 2 bases, the J end lost 2 bases, and 13 bases lay between the germline ends. CDR1 SGHRS and CDR2 YFSETQ come from the germline V gene. The CDR3 contains 15 residues. CDR3 sequence (DNA): TGCGCCAGCAGCTTCGGACAAGCTGTACAAGAGACCCAGTACTTC. This sequence encodes CASSFGQAVQETQYF.

This clone has only one observation. V is TRBV10-3 and J is TRBJ2-7; no clear D. The length of the CDR3 is 13 residues. Germline values: CDR1 ENHRY, CDR2 SYGVKD. V shed 6 bases and J shed 5 bases, with 14 bases lying between them. The CDR3 sequence: CAIRVPVADEQYF. The CDR3 bases are TGTGCCATCAGAGTACCGGTGGCAGACGAGCAGTACTTC.

The chain carries TRBV18 and TRBJ2-7; D unresolved. This CDR3 has 11 amino acids. V lost 6 bases and J 5 bases, leaving 8 bases between the germline ends. In germline, CDR1 is KGHSH, CDR2 LQKENI. CDR3 in DNA: TGTGCCAGCTCCCTAAACCACGAGCAGTACTTC. Amino acids: CASSLNHEQYF.

The chain uses TRBV7-8 and TRBJ2-1; 10 bases align to TRBD2. Germline V gene lookup returns CDR1 SGHVS and CDR2 FQNEAQ. Trimming took 5 bases from V and 9 from J; bases not matched to a gene: 13. The CDR3 is 16 residues long. Here the CDR3 DNA reads TGTGCCAGCAGCCCCACCCGAGCGGGAGGGCCGCTTGAGCAGTTCTTC. It codes for CASSPTRAGGPLEQFF.

This clone has only one observation. Additional DNA sequences in this sample encode the identical CDR3. The V call is TRBV30, the J call TRBJ1-2, with 8 positions matching TRBD1. V was clipped by 0 bases and J by 7 bases; unmatched bases: 4. The CDR3 has 13 amino acids. The germline CDR1 and CDR2 sequences are GTSNPN and SVGIG (reference sequence). The CDR3 protein is CAWSVDRGAGYTF. The CDR3 DNA is TGTGCCTGGAGTGTAGACAGGGGTGCTGGCTACACCTTC.

J is TRBJ1-2 and V is TRBV16; the D gene is possibly TRBD1 (6 bases). This CDR3 spans 14 amino acids. Germline V gives CDR1 KGHSY, CDR2 FQNENV. Trimming shortened V by 2 bases and J by 8 bases, and 15 bases separated the two germline ends. CDR3 nucleotide sequence: TGTGCCAGCAGCCAACGAACAGGGACGACGGGCTACACCTTC. Protein sequence: CASSQRTGTTGYTF.

The genes are TRBV6-1 and TRBJ1-5; TRBD1 might be the D (6 bases). This CDR3 is built from 13 residues. V gave up 6 bases and J gave up 5 bases, with 11 bases separating them. The germline V gene encodes CDR1 MNHNS and CDR2 SASEGT. In nucleotides, the CDR3 is TGTGCCAGCAGCGTTAGGGGGGATCAGCCCCAGCATTTT. It yields the protein CASSVRGDQPQHF.

This chain connects TRBV6-1 to TRBJ1-5, with a tentative D call TRBD1 (6 bases). This CDR3 is built from 12 residues. The V end lost 5 bases, the J end lost 9 bases, and 11 bases lay between the germline ends. Germline V gene sequence: CDR1 MNHNS, CDR2 SASEGT. CDR3 coding DNA: TGTGCCAGCAGTAGGGGGGAAGGGCCCCAGCATTTT. Protein: CASSRGEGPQHF.

J is TRBJ2-1 and V is TRBV20-1; D is perhaps TRBD1 or TRBD2 (6 bases each). Between the trimmed V and J ends, which lost 3 bases and 8 bases, there was a span of 8 bases. This CDR3 has 11 residues. CDR1 and CDR2 from the germline V gene are DFQATT and SNEGSKA (reference sequence). DNA of the CDR3: TGCAGTGCTAGGGGGGGCCATGAGCAGTTCTTC. Translating gives CSARGGHEQFF.

As concerns this clone: This specimen includes other DNA sequences encoding the same CDR3. The V and J genes are TRBV11-2 and TRBJ1-2; TRBD1 might be the D (6 bases). CDR3 size: 14 residues. Germline values: CDR1 SGHAT, CDR2 FQNNGV. V dropped 5 bases and J dropped 0 bases, with 10 bases sitting between them. The DNA of the CDR3 is TGTGCCAGCAGCCAGGACAGAACTAACTATGGCTACACCTTC. Amino acid sequence: CASSQDRTNYGYTF.

With regard to this clone: This CDR3 is also generated by other DNA sequences in the sample. The chain recombines TRBV20-1 with TRBJ2-1; D not certain. The length of the CDR3 is 11 residues. Germline loops: CDR1 DFQATT, CDR2 SNEGSKA (reference sequence). Deletions cut 6 bases from V and 8 bases from J, with 11 bases between. The CDR3 DNA sequence: TGCAGTGCGTTTACCCGCGATGAGCAGTTCTTC. Protein product: CSAFTRDEQFF.

V and J are TRBV10-2 and TRBJ2-2; 7 bases match TRBD2. The length of the CDR3 is 16 residues. Losses at the gene ends were 0 bases for V and 6 bases for J; bases not matched to a gene: 7. Germline lookup yields CDR1 WSHSY and CDR2 SAAADI. The CDR3 here is CASSESGASGAGELFF. The DNA for the CDR3 is TGCGCCAGCAGTGAGTCCGGGGCTAGCGGCGCCGGGGAGCTGTTTTTT.

This clone appeared a few times. J is TRBJ2-7 and V is TRBV6-1; D perhaps matches TRBD2 (5 bases). Germline CDR1 and CDR2: MNHNS and SASEGT. The germline V and J ends were trimmed by 8 bases and 4 bases, with 18 bases remaining between them. This CDR3 spans 14 amino acids. The CDR3: CASPFRGIGYEQYF. The CDR3 DNA reads TGTGCCAGCCCCTTTCGGGGAATTGGTTACGAGCAGTACTTC.